This T cell receptor beta chain derives from a study of vaccination and CD4 T cells after COVID-19 (dated by TCRdb to 2021 to 2024). About the study as a whole: The convalescent cohort included six males and four females, with two Hispanic individuals, seven Caucasians, two Asians and one multiracial person. Post-vaccine blood samples were taken a median of approximately 70 days after the second vaccine dose, with a range of roughly 14 to 250 days. Participants got two doses of the Pfizer-BioNTech BNT162b2 vaccine (n=8) or two doses of the Moderna mRNA-1273 vaccine (n=2). In approximately eleven COVID-19 convalescent patients and several infection-naive healthy vaccine recipients, the spike-specific CD4+ TCR repertoire before mRNA vaccination was compared with the repertoire after mRNA vaccination. Post-COVID blood samples were collected from convalescent patients a median of around 100 days after diagnosis, with a range of roughly 30 to 161 days. Control cultures received a CEFX viral epitope pool as the positive control, an HIV-1 Nef peptide pool as the negative control, or no peptide. In an earlier paper using these donors, memory CD4+ T cell crossreactivity between SARS-CoV-2 and common cold coronavirus spike proteins was assessed at the TCR clonotype level. Overlapping spike peptide pools from SARS-CoV-2 and from the common cold coronaviruses HCoV-NL63, HCoV-OC43 and HCoV-229E were used as culture stimuli.

What the study reported, not specific to this receptor: Nearly all vaccine-specific clones in convalescent patients (304 of 307) were mono-reactive for SARS-CoV-2 spike rather than cross-reactive with common cold coronaviruses. Although the median number of SARS-CoV-2-reactive clonotypes went up from more than 20 after infection to some 37 after vaccination, the increase was not significant. Only a relatively small number of convalescent patients were included in the study, and early timepoints following natural infection were not analyzed. Among convalescent patients, a median about 86% of the SARS-CoV-2-reactive clones seen after vaccination appeared only after vaccination, which suggests priming specific to the vaccine.

The treatment or condition label corresponds to: roughly nine-day PBMC culture with coronavirus spike peptide pools or control peptides (ViraFEST assay). CD4+ T cells from unexposed donors were collected before the COVID-19 pandemic (2011-2018). To expand antigen-specific T cells with peptide pools and then pick out the expanded clonotypes through TCR sequencing, the study relied on the ViraFEST assay. PBMCs were cultured at about 2 million per well in IMDM supplemented with roughly 5% human AB serum and around 9.5 IU/ml IL-2, with approximately 11 ug/ml peptide pools added. On days 3 and 7, half of the culture medium was replaced with fresh IL-2-containing medium. CD4+ T cells were isolated after around 9 days of culture through negative selection using the EasySep CD4+ T cell isolation kit. Unexposed donor CD4+ T cells were tested for reactivity to SARS-CoV-2 S and N and four common cold coronavirus spike pools, as cell number allowed. Ficoll-Paque Plus gradient centrifugation was used to isolate PBMCs from whole blood, and the isolated PBMCs were then either used fresh or cryopreserved at -140C. In general, triplicate wells were set up for every culture condition. Leukapheresis product for the unexposed donors was bought commercially.

To note about this clonotype: Its target antigen remains unknown. Nothing much larger sits one base from this clone, and base qualities are not available.

The library was built by means of PCR. At the Johns Hopkins FTIC core, DNA from the cultured CD4+ T cells underwent TCR sequencing with the Oncomine TCR Beta short-read assay. The QIAamp micro DNA kit was used to extract genomic DNA from the cultured CD4+ T cells. Oncomine TCR Beta libraries from cultured CD4+ T cells were pooled with unique dual indexes and sequenced on an Illumina iSeq 100. Concerning the study's data processing: Non-productive sequences were filtered out, and CDR3s that did not start with C, did not end with F or W, or were shorter than 7 amino acids were discarded. Antigen-specific clonotypes were identified with the MANAFEST web application by comparing peptide-stimulated wells with reference and other culture wells. For a clone to be called positive, the clone needed an FDR below 0.05, an odds ratio above 5, and a productive frequency above 0.1% in at least two of three replicate wells. Clonotypes that were significantly expanded in both SARS-CoV-2 spike wells and at least one common cold coronavirus spike condition were defined as cross-reactive. Using R version 3.6.1, CDR3 homology was evaluated through Levenshtein distances (stringdist) along with unrooted phylogenetic trees (ape). TCRdb passed the public sequencing reads through fastp at Q25 and MiXCR, retaining productive beta sequences. When rows share a CDR3 protein, they turn into one entry using the most common DNA and genes. The V and J calls come from TCRdb's annotation, not from the publication. The table for this sample lists about 4,600 distinct CDR3 sequences; 50% to 75% of them were counted only once. Jointly, the top ten make up 35% to 50% of the sample.

The clonotype originates from a human donor in good health. Input material: CD4+ T cells from blood, cultured in vitro.

The CDR3: CSAHPSGGVMNTEAFF. In nucleotides, the sequence is TGCAGTGCCCATCCTTCTGGAGGCGTTATGAACACTGAAGCTTTCTTT. Rearrangement joined TRBV20-1 to TRBJ1-1; the D gene is not confidently resolved. The CDR3 holds 16 amino acids from the cysteine to the phenylalanine. Solely the CDR3 DNA is kept, with 48 bases framed from the first base. V loses 6 bases, J loses 0 bases, and the germline ends lie 20 bases apart. CDR1 and CDR2 are drawn from the germline V gene (reference sequence): DFQATT, SNEGSKA.